This T cell receptor beta chain was found in a study of T cell changes during pregnancy in multiple sclerosis. TCRdb's copy holds only in-frame clones and misses some; the assay was immunoSEQ multiplex PCR. This sample has tens of thousands of clones, with 75% to 95% found just once. The source material was peripheral blood, sampled after pregnancy. The receptor comes from a female donor in good health, enrolled as a control in a pregnancy study.

DNA for the CDR3: TGTGCCAGCAGCCGGGACAGGGGCCGAGCTTTCTTT. Translated, it gives CASSRDRGRAFF. The V gene is TRBV7-2, the J gene TRBJ1-1; 10 nucleotides align to TRBD1. The V and J ends lost 5 bases and 10 bases, in that order; junction bases with no gene match: 4. This CDR3 is 12 amino acids long. The germline V gene encodes CDR1 SGHTA and CDR2 FQGNSA.